Below, 19 T cell receptor beta chains from the same sample are listed, as sequenced in a study of beta chain features in type 1 diabetes. The whole isolated RNA underwent reverse transcription, so sequencing captured expressed TCRB transcripts. Data came from immunoSEQ multiplex PCR; TCRdb stores just in-frame clones and leaves some out. In the table there are 350,000 to 450,000 clones, approximately 15% of which are singletons. The sequencing input was naive CD4+ T cells from blood. The receptors originated from a young man in good health.

This chain links TRBV28 with TRBJ2-5, with 7 nucleotides matching TRBD2. The V segment lost 5 bases and the J segment 5 bases; nucleotides outside the gene matches: 5. CDR1 is MDHEN, CDR2 SYDVKM, per germline. This CDR3 region has 13 residues. CDR3 nucleotides: TGTGCCAGCAGTCCTCTAGCGGCGGAGACCCAGTACTTC. This sequence encodes CASSPLAAETQYF.

The chain joins TRBV7-2 to TRBJ1-2; TRBD1 might be the D (6 bases). There are 14 residues in the CDR3. In germline, CDR1 is SGHTA, CDR2 FQGNSA. V dropped 5 bases and J dropped 7 bases, with 17 bases sitting between them. CDR3 bases: TGTGCCAGCAGCCCGATACCGGGGGCGCTTGGCTACACCTTC. Protein sequence: CASSPIPGALGYTF.

The chain is built from TRBV5-6 and TRBJ1-2; no clear D gene. The CDR3 totals 12 residues. Trimming cost V 4 bases and J 7 bases, with 11 bases left between them. Germline CDR1 SGHDT, CDR2 YYEEEE. CDR3 in DNA: TGTGCCAGCAGCCCGGGGAGTGGTGGCTACACCTTC. Its protein is CASSPGSGGYTF. Variable domain in full (rest from reference TRBV5-6 and TRBJ1-2): DAGVTQSPTHLIKTRGQQVTLRCSPKSGHDTVSWYQQALGQGPQFIFQYYEEEERQRGNFPDRFSGHQFPNYSSELNVNALLLGDSALYLCASSPGSGGYTFGSGTRLTVV.

This clone was counted a few times. The V call is TRBV7-9, the J call TRBJ2-5; tentatively, D is TRBD1 or TRBD2 (5 bases each). Germline V CDR1 and CDR2: SEHNR, FQNEAQ (reference sequence). The CDR3 is 14 residues long. Trimming cost V 5 bases and J 1 base, with 11 bases left between them. CDR3 in amino acids: CASSRDLGQETQYF. The CDR3 DNA follows: TGTGCCAGCAGCCGGGACCTGGGCCAAGAGACCCAGTACTTC. The full variable domain, its missing parts supplied by reference TRBV7-9 and TRBJ2-5, is DTGVSQNPRHKITKRGQNVTFRCDPISEHNRLYWYRQTLGQGPEFLTYFQNEAQLEKSRLLSDRFSAERPKGSFSTLEIQRTEQGDSAMYLCASSRDLGQETQYFGPGTRLLVL.

The chain has TRBV9 and TRBJ2-1, with D possibly being TRBD1 or TRBD2 (5 bases each). The CDR3 contains 14 residues. V lost 6 bases and J 7 bases, leaving 17 bases between the germline ends. In germline, CDR1 is SGDLS, CDR2 YYNGEE. CDR3 sequence reads: CASTIGGVGNEQFF. The CDR3 nucleotides read TGTGCCAGCACCATTGGGGGAGTGGGGAATGAGCAGTTCTTC.

This chain links TRBV11-2 with TRBJ1-5; D remains ambiguous. The CDR3 is made up of 15 amino acids. Per germline, CDR1 SGHAT and CDR2 FQNNGV. Trimming cost V 5 bases and J 5 bases, with 16 bases left between them. CDR3 in amino acids: CASSPTARRDQPQHF. The CDR3 DNA reads TGTGCCAGCAGCCCGACCGCTAGAAGGGATCAGCCCCAGCATTTT.

This chain joins TRBV19 and TRBJ2-7; possibly TRBD2 for D (6 bases). Germline CDR1 is LNHDA and CDR2 is SQIVND (reference sequence). Trimming shortened V by 1 base and J by 3 bases, and 13 bases separated the two germline ends. The CDR3 consists of 15 residues. The CDR3 coding sequence is TGTGCCAGTAGTATAGCAGCTTCGGGGGTCTACGAGCAGTACGTC. Amino acid sequence: CASSIAASGVYEQYV.

A few counts support this clone. V usage is TRBV7-2 and J usage is TRBJ2-3; 14 positions match TRBD2. Trimming took 4 bases from V and 0 from J; bases not matched to a gene: 6. In germline, CDR1 is SGHTA, CDR2 FQGNSA. This CDR3 contains 18 residues. The chain's CDR3 is CASSSGTSGSRSTDTQYF. The CDR3 coding sequence is TGTGCCAGCAGCTCCGGGACTAGCGGGAGTCGGAGCACAGATACGCAGTATTTT. The complete variable domain, with remaining parts taken from reference TRBV7-2 and TRBJ2-3, reads GAGVSQSPSNKVTEKGKDVELRCDPISGHTALYWYRQSLGQGLEFLIYFQGNSAPDKSGLPSDRFSAERTGGSVSTLTIQRTQQEDSAVYLCASSSGTSGSRSTDTQYFGPGTRLTVL.

As regards this clone: Other DNA sequences in the same sample also yield this CDR3. The chain recombines TRBV9 with TRBJ2-7; D is perhaps TRBD2 (6 bases). V was pared by 0 bases and J by 2 bases, with 9 bases between. Germline lookup yields CDR1 SGDLS and CDR2 YYNGEE. This CDR3 is built from 14 residues. CDR3 region: CASSVGGETYEQYF. The CDR3 coding sequence is TGTGCCAGCAGCGTAGGGGGGGAAACCTACGAGCAGTACTTC.

This clone was picked up a small number of times. The V gene is TRBV29-1, the J gene TRBJ2-7; D call uncertain. CDR1 is SQVTM and CDR2 is ANQGSEA in the germline V gene. V shed 2 bases and J shed 6 bases, with 5 bases lying between them. CDR3 length: 10 residues. The CDR3 protein is CSVERSEQYV. The CDR3 DNA reads TGCAGCGTTGAACGGAGCGAGCAGTACGTC.

V is TRBV5-1 and J is TRBJ1-5, with 10 bases aligning to TRBD1. V shed 4 bases and J 7 bases; nucleotides not matched to a gene: 5. Germline CDR1 is SGHRS and CDR2 is YFSETQ. The CDR3 spans 14 residues. The CDR3 nucleotides read TGCGCCAGCAGCCAGACAGGGGGCCAGCAGCCCCAGCATTTT. Its protein is CASSQTGGQQPQHF.

As for this clone: The sample carries other DNA sequences with the same CDR3. The genes are TRBV18 and TRBJ2-5, with D uncertain. The V and J ends lost 6 bases and 5 bases respectively, with 7 bases between them. Looked up from germline, CDR1 is KGHSH and CDR2 is LQKENI. The CDR3 has 11 residues. This CDR3 is CASSSQETQYF. The DNA of the CDR3 is TGTGCCAGCTCGTCACAGGAGACCCAGTACTTC.

The table lists this clone with a few counts. This sequence joins TRBV5-6 and TRBJ1-5, with TRBD1 as a possible D gene (5 bases). Trimming cost V 4 bases and J 0 bases, with 14 bases left between them. The length of the CDR3 is 16 residues. Germline CDR1 and CDR2: SGHDT and YYEEEE. The CDR3 sequence is CASSQRSGHSNQPQHF. In DNA form, the CDR3 reads TGTGCCAGCAGCCAAAGGTCAGGACATAGCAATCAGCCCCAGCATTTT.

This clone showed up just a few times. This chain connects TRBV11-2 to TRBJ2-1; 13 nucleotides agree with TRBD2. The CDR3 has 16 residues. Germline CDR1 and CDR2: SGHAT and FQNNGV. V lost 4 bases, J lost 6 bases, and 6 bases stayed unmatched. Here the CDR3 reads CASSSTSGRRVNEQFF. As DNA, the CDR3 is TGTGCCAGCAGCTCGACTAGCGGGAGGAGGGTCAATGAGCAGTTCTTC.

J is TRBJ1-5 and V is TRBV4-1; no clear D gene. CDR3 length: 13 amino acids. V was trimmed by 0 bases and J by 6 bases, leaving 6 bases between them. Per the germline V gene, CDR1 is MGHRA and CDR2 is YSYEKL. CDR3 region: CASSQDFSQPQHF. The CDR3, as DNA: TGCGCCAGCAGCCAAGATTTCAGTCAGCCCCAGCATTTT.

V is TRBV14 and J is TRBJ2-3; TRBD1 agrees at 7 bases. The V and J ends lost 2 bases and 6 bases, in that order; junction bases with no gene match: 5. Germline lookup yields CDR1 SGHDN and CDR2 FVKESK. The CDR3 length is 14 residues. DNA for the CDR3: TGTGCCAGCAGCCAATGGACAGGTCCGGATACGCAGTATTTT. It translates to CASSQWTGPDTQYF.

This clone appeared a few times. J is TRBJ2-1 and V is TRBV5-1; D ambiguous. CDR3 length equals 16 residues. Germline-derived CDR1 and CDR2 are SGHRS and YFSETQ. Trimming pared 4 bases from V and 3 bases from J, leaving 17 bases between. CDR3 residues: CASSRVLGKGYNEQFF. CDR3 DNA sequence: TGCGCCAGCAGCCGTGTTTTGGGAAAAGGCTACAATGAGCAGTTCTTC.

The gene calls are TRBV28 and TRBJ2-3; no definite D call. Per the germline V gene, CDR1 is MDHEN and CDR2 is SYDVKM. Trimming stripped 1 base from V and 6 bases from J, with 23 bases between. The CDR3 loop spans 18 amino acids. CDR3 in amino acids: CASSLLNISSGKSDTQYF. The CDR3, as DNA: TGTGCCAGCAGTTTATTGAATATCAGCAGTGGAAAATCGGATACGCAGTATTTT.

The chain carries TRBV7-9 and TRBJ2-5; 7 nucleotides line up with TRBD2. Losses at the gene ends were 5 bases for V and 5 bases for J; bases not matched to a gene: 5. The CDR3 covers 13 residues. Germline assignment: CDR1 SEHNR and CDR2 FQNEAQ (reference sequence). CDR3 residues: CASSQSGAETQYF. CDR3 sequence (DNA): TGTGCCAGCAGCCAGAGCGGGGCTGAGACCCAGTACTTC.